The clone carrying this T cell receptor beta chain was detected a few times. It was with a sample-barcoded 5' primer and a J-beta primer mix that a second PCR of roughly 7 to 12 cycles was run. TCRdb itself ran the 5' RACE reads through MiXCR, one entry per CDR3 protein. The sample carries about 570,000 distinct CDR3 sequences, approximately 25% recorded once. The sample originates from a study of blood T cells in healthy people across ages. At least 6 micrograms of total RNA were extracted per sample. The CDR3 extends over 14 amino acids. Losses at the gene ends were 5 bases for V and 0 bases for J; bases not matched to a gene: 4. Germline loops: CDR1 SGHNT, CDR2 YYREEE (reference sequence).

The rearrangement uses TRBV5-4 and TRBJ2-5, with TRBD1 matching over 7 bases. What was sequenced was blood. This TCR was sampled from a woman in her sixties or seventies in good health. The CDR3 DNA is TGTGCCAGCAGGTCGGGACAGTACCAAGAGACCCAGTACTTC. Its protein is CASRSGQYQETQYF.